This entry concerns a single TCR beta chain. What it binds is unknown. The study left out patients who had uncontrolled infection, other autoimmune disease, pregnancy or lactation. The CDR3 regions of TCR beta were amplified from RNA transcripts. The HTBI primer set drove a first-round RT-PCR of the TCR CDR3. TCRdb analysed the multiplex PCR reads with MiXCR anew, one entry per CDR3 protein. The sample yields over 500,000 distinct CDR3 sequences, about 45% seen once. This sample was included in a study of T cells in Graves' hyperthyroidism and ophthalmopathy. General observations from the study: Model-based prediction identified ophthalmopathy a median about 6.8 months prior to its onset. Peripheral blood also featured most of the thyroid clonotypes expanded above 0.001.

Germline V gives CDR1 SGHAT, CDR2 FQNNGV. The CDR3 has 15 residues. Deletions cut 5 bases from V and 6 bases from J, with 17 bases between. The V call is TRBV11-2, the J call TRBJ1-5; tentative D call: TRBD1 (6 bases). The sequencing sample was made of peripheral blood or thyroid tissue (not recorded which). This TCR came from an adult woman with Graves' disease, either hyperthyroidism or ophthalmopathy (not recorded which). In DNA, the CDR3 is TGTGCCAGCAGCCCCGTGGGGGGCCACGGTCAGCCCCAGCATTTT. It yields the protein CASSPVGGHGQPQHF.